Following are 12 T cell receptor beta chains from one sample sequenced in a study of blood T cell repertoires in COVID-19. Clones were sequenced by immunoSEQ multiplex PCR, and TCRdb holds only the in-frame ones, with some missing. This sample carries 210,000 or so clones, roughly nine tenths of them seen once, and the ten largest clones take about 2.2%. The sample comprised peripheral blood. Every receptor here comes from a woman aged 50 to 60 with acute or convalescent COVID-19.

The genes are TRBV10-3 and TRBJ2-5, with 8 nucleotides matching TRBD2. This CDR3 region has 15 residues. The J segment lost 7 bases and the V segment lost 0 bases, leaving 7 bases of the junction unmatched. CDR1 and CDR2 from the germline V gene are ENHRY and SYGVKD. CDR3 protein: CAISESTSGGGTQYF. CDR3 sequence (DNA): TGTGCCATCAGTGAGTCTACTAGCGGAGGGGGGACCCAGTACTTC.

The chain couples TRBV12-5 to TRBJ2-2; D not resolved. Trimming took off 0 bases at V and 3 bases at J, with 5 bases between the two ends. The CDR3 has 14 residues. Germline loops: CDR1 LGHNT, CDR2 FRNRAP. The CDR3 is CASGLVRDTGELFF. In nucleotides, the CDR3 is TGTGCTAGTGGTTTGGTTCGAGACACCGGGGAGCTGTTTTTT. The whole variable domain, filled in from reference TRBV12-5 and TRBJ2-2, reads DARVTQTPRHKVTEMGQEVTMRCQPILGHNTVFWYRQTMMQGLELLAYFRNRAPLDDSGMPKDRFSAEMPDATLATLKIQPSEPRDSAVYFCASGLVRDTGELFFGEGSRLTVL.

The rearrangement joins TRBV30 to TRBJ1-2; 7 nucleotides agree with TRBD1. The CDR3 sequence is 13 residues long. Germline V gene data show CDR1 as GTSNPN and CDR2 as SVGIG (reference sequence). V dropped 2 bases and J dropped 2; count of bases not matched to a gene: 2. The DNA for the CDR3 is TGTGCCTGGAGTCGGACAGGAAACTATGGCTACACCTTC. Residues: CAWSRTGNYGYTF.

This chain joins TRBV4-2 and TRBJ2-3; TRBD1 matches at 12 bases. This CDR3 is 18 amino acids long. The ends lost 3 bases at V and 3 bases at J; junction bases unmatched: 10. CDR1 is LGHNA, CDR2 YNFKEQ, per germline. The CDR3 DNA reads TGTGCCAGCAGCCACCTTGATGGGGACAGGGGGCGAACAGATACGCAGTATTTT. Translating it yields CASSHLDGDRGRTDTQYF.

The chain couples TRBV11-1 to TRBJ1-2, with D tentatively TRBD1 (6 bases). Trimming removed 4 bases at V and 8 bases at J, with 17 bases between. This CDR3 comprises 14 residues. CDR1 and CDR2 (germline): SGHAT, FQDESV (reference sequence). This chain's CDR3 is CASSSQGTVLGYTF. CDR3 sequence (DNA): TGTGCCAGCAGCTCGCAGGGGACGGTGCTGGGCTACACCTTC.

V is TRBV19 and J is TRBJ2-3; TRBD2 aligns across 7 bases. The CDR3 spans 16 residues. Germline V gene lookup returns CDR1 LNHDA and CDR2 SQIVND (reference sequence). Trimming took 3 bases from V and 5 from J; bases not matched to a gene: 11. CDR3 coding DNA: TGTGCCAGTAGTATCCCATCTCTCCCGGGAGGAGATACGCAGTATTTT. Protein product: CASSIPSLPGGDTQYF.

As for this clone: Other DNA sequences in this specimen translate into the identical CDR3. The gene calls are TRBV19 and TRBJ1-5, with 7 positions matching TRBD1. The CDR3 is 17 residues long. Germline loops: CDR1 LNHDA, CDR2 SQIVND (reference sequence). V was clipped by 5 bases and J by 2 bases; unmatched bases: 12. For the CDR3, the DNA is TGTGCCAGTAGTCTGAGGGGGCAGGGAGCGGGCAATCAGCCCCAGCATTTT. Its protein is CASSLRGQGAGNQPQHF.

V gene TRBV6-5 combines with J gene TRBJ1-6, with D perhaps matching TRBD1 (5 bases). Germline assignment: CDR1 MNHEY and CDR2 SVGAGI. CDR3 length: 13 amino acids. V dropped 4 bases and J dropped 10 bases, with 11 bases sitting between them. The chain's CDR3 is CASSSDSGSPLHF. The CDR3 coding sequence is TGTGCCAGCAGTTCCGACAGTGGGTCACCCCTCCACTTT.

This rearrangement joins TRBV19 to TRBJ2-7, with 7 bases aligning to TRBD2. J was trimmed by 2 bases and V by 1 base; bases with no gene match: 8. The CDR3 has 16 amino acids. Germline-derived CDR1 and CDR2 are LNHDA and SQIVND (reference sequence). This CDR3 is CASSIVAGVGPYEQYF. CDR3 in DNA: TGTGCCAGTAGTATAGTTGCGGGGGTAGGGCCCTACGAGCAGTACTTC.

By share, this clone ranks as medium-sized (0.01 to 0.1%). V gene TRBV4-3 combines with J gene TRBJ1-3; D is unclear. Germline values: CDR1 LGHNA, CDR2 YSLEER. Trimming removed 0 bases from V and 0 bases from J, with 6 bases in between. The CDR3 covers 15 residues. As DNA, the CDR3 is TGCGCCAGCAGCCAAGATCTCGGCTCTGGAAACACCATATATTTT. This encodes CASSQDLGSGNTIYF.

This sequence joins TRBV7-8 and TRBJ2-3; TRBD2 might be the D (6 bases). With 5 bases removed from V and 5 bases from J, the gap between germline ends came to 14 bases. Germline values: CDR1 SGHVS, CDR2 FQNEAQ. This CDR3 is built from 14 residues. In DNA, the CDR3 is TGTGCCAGCAGCCCAATACCGGGAGTAGATACGCAGTATTTT. It is translated as CASSPIPGVDTQYF. Full variable domain (rest looked up from reference TRBV7-8 and TRBJ2-3): GAGVSQSPRYKVAKRGQDVALRCDPISGHVSLFWYQQALGQGPEFLTYFQNEAQLDKSGLPSDRFFAERPEGSVSTLKIQRTQQEDSAVYLCASSPIPGVDTQYFGPGTRLTVL.

The chain recombines TRBV6-2 or TRBV6-3 with TRBJ1-2; 10 nucleotides line up with TRBD1. With 6 bases clipped from V and 5 bases from J, the junction kept 9 bases outside the gene matches. Germline loops: CDR1 MNHEY, CDR2 SVGEGT. The CDR3 is made up of 15 amino acids. CDR3 nucleotide sequence: TGTGCCAGCAGCACCGGGACAGGGGTAGGATATGGCTACACCTTC. Translated, it gives CASSTGTGVGYGYTF.